This is a list of T cell receptor beta chains from one sample in a study of response to subunit inactivated influenza vaccine. TCRdb itself ran the RT-PCR reads through MiXCR, one entry per CDR3 protein. Of around 520,000 distinct CDR3 sequences listed, approximately 12% were seen once; the top ten hold roughly 10%. Sample: PBMCs from blood, taken on the day of vaccination. These receptors originate from a man aged 45-65 years who received an inactivated influenza vaccine. CDR3s include the opening cysteine and the closing phenylalanine or tryptophan. Fields, in order: J gene, clone size, V gene, CDR3 protein. Clone size is shown for a subset of rows, as once, few, many or a class of expanded clone.

TRBJ2-1,-,TRBV7-2,CASSLLLGGELEQFF
TRBJ2-1,few,TRBV9,CASSRAGWGTATNNEQFF
TRBJ2-1,-,TRBV3-1,CASSQDVEGHEQFF
TRBJ1-1,few,TRBV5-1,CASSGQGANTEAFF
TRBJ2-2,-,TRBV20-1,CSAREGPGELFF
TRBJ2-3,many,TRBV5-5,CASSSYRGRTDTQYF
TRBJ2-1,-,TRBV20-1,CSARAGGPMREQFF
TRBJ2-1,many,TRBV20-1,CSARDLRGINEQFF
TRBJ2-1,-,TRBV20-1,CSAASGRGYNEQFF
TRBJ2-3,-,TRBV12-3/TRBV12-4,CASSPTGTGGAWVYF
TRBJ1-1,few,TRBV10-3,CAISSTGMNTEAFF
TRBJ2-1,few,TRBV9,CASSPAASGLYNEQFF
TRBJ2-1,-,TRBV11-2,CASSLGAENNEQFF
TRBJ1-5,-,TRBV20-1,CSARDPGQSRISNQPQHF
TRBJ2-3,few,TRBV5-1,CASSQGGGGASTDTQYF
TRBJ2-7,many,TRBV5-1,CASSTGLADSYEQYF
TRBJ2-1,-,TRBV11-2,CASSLRVSAGNEQFF
TRBJ2-1,few,TRBV5-1,CASSLARGTGLEQFF
TRBJ2-5,many,TRBV20-1,CSARTTRGETQYF
TRBJ2-3,-,TRBV20-1,CSATHQDTQYF
TRBJ2-5,few,TRBV29-1,CSVAGPSVQETQYF
TRBJ2-1,many,TRBV25-1,CASSSVAGGPETPYNEQFF
TRBJ2-2,-,TRBV9,CASRGSDGFTGELFF
TRBJ2-1,-,TRBV7-6,CASSWTSGGLYNEQFF
TRBJ1-2,few,TRBV12-3/TRBV12-4,CASSYQGGNGYTF
TRBJ2-2,few,TRBV3-1,CASRKTSTGTGELFF
TRBJ1-2,few,TRBV4-1,CASSQPTARSNYGYTF
TRBJ2-7,-,TRBV28,CASRPSGIPKSSTYEQYF
TRBJ2-5,-,TRBV7-2,CASSPTQRGETQYF
TRBJ1-5,many,TRBV5-1,CASSLEGPNQPQHF
TRBJ1-5,many,TRBV20-1,CSARVAVNQPQHF
TRBJ2-2,-,TRBV25-1,CASSEYTGSRELFF
TRBJ2-7,-,TRBV7-9,CASSPRDRGTYEQYF
TRBJ2-3,-,TRBV7-3,CASSLRGTGVGGTDTQYF
TRBJ2-7,few,TRBV28,CASNPPAGSSYEQYF
TRBJ2-2,few,TRBV28,CASSLSGETTGELFF
TRBJ1-5,few,TRBV29-1,CSVAGTAPYSNQPQHF
TRBJ2-5,many,TRBV9,CASSVFEGRQETQYF
TRBJ1-4,few,TRBV6-4,CASSDSRGSNEKLFF
TRBJ1-1,many,TRBV5-6,CASSLVGGNTEAFF
TRBJ2-7,many,TRBV12-3/TRBV12-4,CASSFARGAYEQYF
TRBJ2-7,few,TRBV3-1,CASSQADRGPYEQYF
TRBJ2-1,-,TRBV20-1,CSAETALYNEQFF
TRBJ2-2,many,TRBV12-3/TRBV12-4,CASSFDLTGELFF
TRBJ1-1,many,TRBV29-1,CSSRTGSNTEAFF
TRBJ1-2,few,TRBV20-1,CSARDSVQKNYGYTF
TRBJ2-6,-,TRBV7-2,CASSLADALSSGANVLTF